This T cell receptor (beta chain) derives from a study of shared clonotypes between healthy human individuals. The V gene's germline CDR1 is WNHNN and CDR2 SYGVQD (reference sequence). The CDR3 has 13 amino acids. Trimming removed 5 bases at V and 6 bases at J, with 11 bases between. Sequenced by immunoSEQ multiplex PCR; TCRdb stores in-frame clones only, minus some. The sample carries over a million clones, 95% to 99% recorded once. The V and J genes are TRBV10-1 and TRBJ2-1, with D uncertain. The clonotype comes from a young man in good health. Material for sequencing was naive CD4+ T cells sorted from blood. As for subset: CD45RA+ positively selected. The CDR3 sequence: CASSLSLGNEQFF. The CDR3 DNA reads as TGCGCCAGCAGTTTATCCCTGGGCAATGAGCAGTTCTTC.